Listed here are 2 T cell receptor beta chains from one sample, sequenced in a study of blood T cells in healthy people across ages. Primed by a sample-barcoded 5' primer and a J-beta primer mix, a second PCR proceeded for 7 to 11 cycles. TCRdb re-analysed the 5' RACE reads in MiXCR, keeping a single row per CDR3 protein. The table lists 1.5 million to 2 million distinct CDR3 sequences, roughly 30% of them singletons. The specimen was blood. These receptor sequences come from a woman between 25 and 40 years old in good health.

A word on this clonotype: Possible read error: a much larger clone is one base away. The chain has TRBV29-1 and TRBJ2-7, with 11 nucleotides matching TRBD1. The V gene end was trimmed by 6 bases and the J gene end by 5 bases; junction bases not matched to a gene: 3. The CDR3 totals 12 residues. The V gene's germline CDR1 is SQVTM and CDR2 ANQGSEA. The CDR3 spells CSVDRGPDEQYF. DNA of the CDR3: TGCAGCGTGGACAGGGGGCCCGACGAGCAGTACTTC.

This rearrangement joins TRBV24-1 to TRBJ2-3; TRBD1 matches 10 bases. Trimming took 3 bases from V and 2 from J; bases not matched to a gene: 7. The germline gives CDR1 KGHDR, CDR2 SFDVKD. This CDR3 comprises 17 residues. The CDR3 is CATSDVRGQGTTDTQYF. The CDR3 DNA reads as TGTGCCACCAGTGATGTCCGGGGACAGGGGACCACAGATACGCAGTATTTT.